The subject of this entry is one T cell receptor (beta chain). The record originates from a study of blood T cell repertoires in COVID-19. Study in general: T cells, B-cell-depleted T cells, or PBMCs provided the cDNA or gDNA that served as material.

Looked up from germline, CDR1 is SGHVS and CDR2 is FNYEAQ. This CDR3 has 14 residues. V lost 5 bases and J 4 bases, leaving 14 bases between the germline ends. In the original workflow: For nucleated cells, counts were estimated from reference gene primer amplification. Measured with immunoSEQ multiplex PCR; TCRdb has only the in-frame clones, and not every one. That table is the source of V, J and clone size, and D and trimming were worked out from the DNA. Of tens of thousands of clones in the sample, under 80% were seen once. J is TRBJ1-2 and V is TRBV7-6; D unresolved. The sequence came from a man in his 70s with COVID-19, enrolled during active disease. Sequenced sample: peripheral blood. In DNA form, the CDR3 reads TGTGCCAGCAGCCTGCAGAGCGGATCCTATGGCTACACCTTC. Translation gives CASSLQSGSYGYTF.